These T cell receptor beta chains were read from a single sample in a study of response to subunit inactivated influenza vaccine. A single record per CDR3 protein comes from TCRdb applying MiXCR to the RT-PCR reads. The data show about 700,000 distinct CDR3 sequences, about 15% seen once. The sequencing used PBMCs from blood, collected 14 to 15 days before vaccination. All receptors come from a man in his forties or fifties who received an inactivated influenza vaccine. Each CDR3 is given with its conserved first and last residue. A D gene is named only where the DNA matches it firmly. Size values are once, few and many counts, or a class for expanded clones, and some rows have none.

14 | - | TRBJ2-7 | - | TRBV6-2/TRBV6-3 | TGTGCCAGCAGCGCCCCGATAGGGCCCTACGAGCAGTACTTC | CASSAPIGPYEQYF
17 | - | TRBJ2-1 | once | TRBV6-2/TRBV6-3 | TGTGCCAGCAGTCACCGAGGGCCTTCGGCCCCCTACAATGAGCAGTTCTTC | CASSHRGPSAPYNEQFF
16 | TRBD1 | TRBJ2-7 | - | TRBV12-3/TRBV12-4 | TGTGCCAGCAGCCCTCACCCACCTCAGGGGGCATACGAGCAGTACTTC | CASSPHPPQGAYEQYF
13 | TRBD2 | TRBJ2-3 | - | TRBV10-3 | TGTGCCATCAGGGTAGCGGGAGTAGATACGCAGTATTTT | CAIRVAGVDTQYF
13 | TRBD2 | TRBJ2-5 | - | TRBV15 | TGTGCCACCAGCAGGGGAGGGCCAGAGACCCAGTACTTC | CATSRGGPETQYF
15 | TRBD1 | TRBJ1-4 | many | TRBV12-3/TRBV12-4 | TGTGCCAGCAGTTTCACGGGACAGGGGGGAAGTAATCTGTTTTTT | CASSFTGQGGSNLFF
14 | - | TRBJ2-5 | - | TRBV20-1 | TGCAGTGCTAGAGTATCAGGGGCTGGGGAGACCCAGTACTTC | CSARVSGAGETQYF
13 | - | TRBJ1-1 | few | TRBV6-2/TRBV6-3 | TGTGCCAGCAGCTCCGGGGGTGTCACTGAAGCTTTCTTT | CASSSGGVTEAFF
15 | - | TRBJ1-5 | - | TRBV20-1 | TGCAGTGCTAGGGGGCAGGGGACCGACAATCAGCCCCAGCATTTT | CSARGQGTDNQPQHF
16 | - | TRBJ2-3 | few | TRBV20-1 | TGCAGTGCTAGAGGGTCCGCCAGACTACGCACAGATACGCAGTATTTT | CSARGSARLRTDTQYF
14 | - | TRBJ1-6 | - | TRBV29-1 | TGCAGCGTTGGGTTTGGGGGGCGCGGTTCACCCCTCCACTTT | CSVGFGGRGSPLHF
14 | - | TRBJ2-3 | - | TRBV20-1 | TGCAGTGCTAGAGAGGCTAGCAGCACAGATACGCAGTATTTT | CSAREASSTDTQYF
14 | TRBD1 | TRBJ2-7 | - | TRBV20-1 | TGCAGTGCTATTTATGGGACAGGGTACGGCGAGCAGTACTTC | CSAIYGTGYGEQYF
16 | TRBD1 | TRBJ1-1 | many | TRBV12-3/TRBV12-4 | TGTGCCAGCAGTCCTAGGGACAGGCGCATAAACACTGAAGCTTTCTTT | CASSPRDRRINTEAFF
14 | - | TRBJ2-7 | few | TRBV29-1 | TGCAGCGTTGTCGGCCCTAGGAGCTCCTACGAGCAGTACTTC | CSVVGPRSSYEQYF
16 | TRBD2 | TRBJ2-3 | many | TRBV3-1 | TGTGCCAGCAGCCCCCAGGCTAGCGGGGGGGATTATACGCAGTATTTT | CASSPQASGGDYTQYF
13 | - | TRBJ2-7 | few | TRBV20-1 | TGCAGTGCTAGAGATGTAGGCTCCTACGAGCAGTACTTC | CSARDVGSYEQYF
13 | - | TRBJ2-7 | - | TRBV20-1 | TGCAGTGCTAGCGGGAGGGGGCATTACGAGCAGTACTTC | CSASGRGHYEQYF
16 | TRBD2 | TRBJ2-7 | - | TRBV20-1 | TGCAGTGCTAGATTCTTCAGACTAGCGGGTTCCTACGAGCAGTACTTC | CSARFFRLAGSYEQYF
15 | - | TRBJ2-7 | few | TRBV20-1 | TGCAGTGCTAGGGCGGGACAGTTGAGCTCCTACGAGCAGTACTTC | CSARAGQLSSYEQYF
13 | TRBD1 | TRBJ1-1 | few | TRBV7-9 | TGTGCCAGCAACCCGACAGGGAGCACTGAAGCTTTCTTT | CASNPTGSTEAFF
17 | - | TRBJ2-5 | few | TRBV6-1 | TGTGCCAGCACAAACGGGGCAGGCGTGGGGCTCCAAGAGACCCAGTACTTC | CASTNGAGVGLQETQYF
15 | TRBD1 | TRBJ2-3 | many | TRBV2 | TGTGCCAGCAGGAGACAGGGGGCTCGGACAGATACGCAGTATTTT | CASRRQGARTDTQYF
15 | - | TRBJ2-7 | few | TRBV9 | TGTGCCAGCACCGTGGGGGGCGAGAGCTCCTACGAGCAGTACTTC | CASTVGGESSYEQYF
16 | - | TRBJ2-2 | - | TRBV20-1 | TGCAGTGCTAGGGGGTCTGTGCCTACGAACACCGGGGAGCTGTTTTTT | CSARGSVPTNTGELFF
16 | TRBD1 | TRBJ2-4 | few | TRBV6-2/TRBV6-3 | TGTGCCAGCAGTCCGGGACAGAATTGGGACAAAAACATTCAGTACTTC | CASSPGQNWDKNIQYF
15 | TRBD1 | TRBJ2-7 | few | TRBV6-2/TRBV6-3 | TGTGCCAGCAGGGAAACAGGGGGCCGAGCATACGAGCAGTACTTC | CASRETGGRAYEQYF
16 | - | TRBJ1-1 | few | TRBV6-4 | TGTGCCAGCAGTGACAGTTTTTTGCCCCCGAACACTGAAGCTTTCTTT | CASSDSFLPPNTEAFF
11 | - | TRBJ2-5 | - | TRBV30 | TGTGCAACAGGGAATCAAGAGACCCAGTACTTC | CATGNQETQYF